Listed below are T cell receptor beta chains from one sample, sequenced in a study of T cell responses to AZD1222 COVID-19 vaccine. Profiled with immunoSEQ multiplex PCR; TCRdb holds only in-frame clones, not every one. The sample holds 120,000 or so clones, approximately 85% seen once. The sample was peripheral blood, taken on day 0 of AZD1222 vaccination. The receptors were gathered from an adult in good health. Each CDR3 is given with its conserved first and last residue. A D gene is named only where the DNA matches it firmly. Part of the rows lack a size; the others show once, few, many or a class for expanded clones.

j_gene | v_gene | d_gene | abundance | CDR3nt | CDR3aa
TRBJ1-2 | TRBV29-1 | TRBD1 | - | TGCAGCGTTGAGTGGACAGGGGGCCTAGGCTACACCTTC | CSVEWTGGLGYTF
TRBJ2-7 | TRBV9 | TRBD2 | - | TGTGCCAGCAGCGTAATGGGGGGGAGCTCCTACGAGCAGTACTTC | CASSVMGGSSYEQYF
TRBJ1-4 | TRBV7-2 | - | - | TGTGCCAGCAGCTTACATGAAAAACTGTTTTTT | CASSLHEKLFF
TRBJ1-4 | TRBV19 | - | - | TGTGCCAGCTCAAAGAGAATGGAAAAACTGTTTTTT | CASSKRMEKLFF
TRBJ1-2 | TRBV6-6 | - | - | TGTGCCAGCAGCGGGACGAGGCCTAACTATGGCTACACCTTC | CASSGTRPNYGYTF
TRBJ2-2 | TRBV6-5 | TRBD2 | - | TGTGCCAGCAGGCTCGGGACTAGGGAGACCGGGGAGCTGTTTTTT | CASRLGTRETGELFF
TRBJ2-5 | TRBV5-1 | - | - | TGCGCCAGCAGCTTGGCCGAAGGTATAGAAGAGACCCAGTACTTC | CASSLAEGIEETQYF
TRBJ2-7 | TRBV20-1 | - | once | TGCAGTGCTAGGGGGCGTTCAGAGCAGTACTTC | CSARGRSEQYF
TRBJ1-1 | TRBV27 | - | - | TGTGCCAGCAGTTTATATCAGGAAAGCCCAACTGAAGCTTTCTTT | CASSLYQESPTEAFF
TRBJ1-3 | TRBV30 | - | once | TGTGCACATAGTGCGGGACTTCTCTCTGGAAACACCATATATTTT | CAHSAGLLSGNTIYF
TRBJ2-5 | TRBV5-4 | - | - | TGTGCCAGCAGCCCCCCGGCGTCAGAGACCCAGTACTTC | CASSPPASETQYF
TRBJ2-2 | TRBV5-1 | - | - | TGCGCCAGCAGCTTGGTTGTTGGCACCGGGGAGCTGTTTTTT | CASSLVVGTGELFF
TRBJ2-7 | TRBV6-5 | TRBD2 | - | TGTGCCAGCTCCGTAGCGGGCGGAACCTACGAGCAGTACTTC | CASSVAGGTYEQYF
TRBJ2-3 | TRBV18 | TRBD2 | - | TGTGCCAGCTCACCAGAATTGAGCGGGAGGTCGGATACGCAGTATTTT | CASSPELSGRSDTQYF
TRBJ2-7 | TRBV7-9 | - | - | TGTGCCAGCAGAGGGACGGAGTCCTACGAGCAGTACTTC | CASRGTESYEQYF
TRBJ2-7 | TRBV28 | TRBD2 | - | TGTGCCAGCAGTGCCCCCCCCCTAGCGGGAGGGCCAGAGCAGTACTTC | CASSAPPLAGGPEQYF
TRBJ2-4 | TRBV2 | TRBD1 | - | TGTGCCAGCAGTAGAGACAGGGTAAACATTCAGTACTTC | CASSRDRVNIQYF
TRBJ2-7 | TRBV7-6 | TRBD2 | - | TGTGCCAGCAGCCCTCGTCAACTAGCGGGAGGGGGCGAGCAGTACTTC | CASSPRQLAGGGEQYF
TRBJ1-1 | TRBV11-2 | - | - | TGTGCCAGCAGCTTAGTTCGTGCAGGGGAAGCTTTCTTT | CASSLVRAGEAFF
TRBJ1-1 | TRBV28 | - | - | TGTGCCACCGGGGCCCCCCCTGGGCAAGTCTTT | CATGAPPGQVF
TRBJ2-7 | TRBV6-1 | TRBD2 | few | TGTGCCAGCAGTGAATCGGGACTAGTATCCTACGAGCAGTACTTC | CASSESGLVSYEQYF
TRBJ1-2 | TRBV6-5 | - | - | TGTGCCAGCAGTTCGGACACCCTGGGGTACTATGGCTACACCTTC | CASSSDTLGYYGYTF
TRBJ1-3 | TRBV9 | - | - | TGTGCCAGCAGCGTAGGCCTGTCTCTTAGCTCTGGAAACACCATATATTTT | CASSVGLSLSSGNTIYF
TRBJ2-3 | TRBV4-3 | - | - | TGCGCCAGCAGCCGATTAGCGGAGGGGGCGGATACGCAGTATTTT | CASSRLAEGADTQYF